This T cell receptor (beta chain) was identified during a study of human T cells and chemical hapten exposure. Study conclusions and caveats: Expanded TCRs produced significantly more large CDR3 similarity clusters than controls did.

Time point in this sample: pre-sensitization, week 0. Treatment defined: therapeutic diphenylcyclopropenone sensitization with weekly scalp DPC. TCRdb passed the RACE reads through MiXCR, listing each CDR3 protein once. The sample lists 85,000 to 100,000 distinct CDR3 sequences, 11% seen once, with approximately 3.4% in the top ten. Worth noting for this clonotype: Its antigen is as yet unknown.

The CDR3 sequence is 17 residues long. V lost 1 base to trimming and J lost 4 bases; unmatched junction nucleotides: 6. The source material was whole blood, sampled in connection with sensitization to the hapten diphenylcyclopropenone (DPC). J is TRBJ2-2 and V is TRBV12-3 or TRBV12-4, with 10 nucleotides matching TRBD1. The TCR originated in a woman aged 55-69 years with alopecia areata. Some clones in this sample may be carry-over from other donors' samples. CDR3 nucleotides: TGTGCCAGCAGTTTAGAGGGACAGGGGATTGGCACCGGGGAGCTGTTTTTT. Translated: CASSLEGQGIGTGELFF.